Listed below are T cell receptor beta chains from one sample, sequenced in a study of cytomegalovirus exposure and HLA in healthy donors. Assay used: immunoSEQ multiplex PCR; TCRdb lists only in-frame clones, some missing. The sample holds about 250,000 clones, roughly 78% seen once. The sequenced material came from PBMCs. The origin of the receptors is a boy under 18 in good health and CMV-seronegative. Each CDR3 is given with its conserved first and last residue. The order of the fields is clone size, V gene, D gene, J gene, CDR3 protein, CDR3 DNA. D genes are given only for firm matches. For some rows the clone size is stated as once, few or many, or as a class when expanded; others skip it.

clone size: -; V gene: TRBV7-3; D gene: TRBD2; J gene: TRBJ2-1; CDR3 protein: CASSLGLAGSNEQFF; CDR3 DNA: TGTGCCAGCAGCTTGGGACTAGCGGGGTCAAATGAGCAGTTCTTC
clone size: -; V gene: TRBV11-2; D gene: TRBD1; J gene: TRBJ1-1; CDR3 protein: CASSLVGQGRTEAFF; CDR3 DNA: TGTGCCAGCAGCTTAGTCGGACAGGGTCGGACTGAAGCTTTCTTT
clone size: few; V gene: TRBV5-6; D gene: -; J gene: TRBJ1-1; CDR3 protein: CASSLAGTPNTEAFF; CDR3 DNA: TGTGCCAGCAGCTTGGCCGGGACACCGAACACTGAAGCTTTCTTT
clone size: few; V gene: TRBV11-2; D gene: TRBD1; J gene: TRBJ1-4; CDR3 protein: CASSNRGGGEKLFF; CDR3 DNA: TGTGCCAGCAGTAACAGGGGTGGAGGTGAAAAACTGTTTTTT
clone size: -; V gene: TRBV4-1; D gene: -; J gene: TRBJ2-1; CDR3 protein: CASSHVGAPEQFF; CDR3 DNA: TGCGCCAGCAGCCATGTGGGGGCCCCTGAGCAGTTCTTC
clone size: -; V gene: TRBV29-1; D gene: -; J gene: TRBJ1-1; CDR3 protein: CSVESRGWNTEAFF; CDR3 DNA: TGCAGCGTTGAATCTCGGGGGTGGAACACTGAAGCTTTCTTT
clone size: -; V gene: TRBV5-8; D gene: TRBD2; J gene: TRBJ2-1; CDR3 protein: CASSFWGGLAGDLSYNEQFF; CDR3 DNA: TGTGCCAGCAGCTTCTGGGGGGGGCTAGCGGGGGACCTCTCCTACAATGAGCAGTTCTTC
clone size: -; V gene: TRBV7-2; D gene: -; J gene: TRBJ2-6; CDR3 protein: CASRQRLTVSGANVLTF; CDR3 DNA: TGTGCCAGCAGACAAAGACTGACTGTCTCTGGGGCCAACGTCCTGACTTTC
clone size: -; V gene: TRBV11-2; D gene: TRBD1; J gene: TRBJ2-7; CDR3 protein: CASSSAGTVPYEQYF; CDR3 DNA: TGTGCCAGCAGCTCCGCCGGGACAGTGCCCTACGAGCAGTACTTC
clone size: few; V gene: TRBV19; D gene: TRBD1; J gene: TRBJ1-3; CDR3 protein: CASSTQRDSNSGNTIYF; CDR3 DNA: TGTGCCAGTAGTACCCAGAGGGACAGCAACTCTGGAAACACCATATATTTT
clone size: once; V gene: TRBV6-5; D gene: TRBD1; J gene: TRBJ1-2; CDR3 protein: CASSPPGTGARGYTF; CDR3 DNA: TGTGCCAGCAGTCCGCCCGGGACAGGGGCGCGAGGCTACACCTTC
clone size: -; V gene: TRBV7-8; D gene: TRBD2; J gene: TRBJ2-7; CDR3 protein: CASSLGGSGGYEQYF; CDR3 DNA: TGTGCCAGCAGCTTAGGGGGTAGCGGGGGATACGAGCAGTACTTC
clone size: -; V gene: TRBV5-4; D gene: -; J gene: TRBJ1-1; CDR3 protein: CASTPEGRTEAFF; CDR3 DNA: TGTGCCAGCACCCCGGAGGGGCGGACTGAAGCTTTCTTT
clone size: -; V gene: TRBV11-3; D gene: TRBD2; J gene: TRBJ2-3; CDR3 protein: CASSDGLAESDTQYF; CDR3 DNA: TGTGCCAGCAGCGACGGACTAGCGGAATCAGATACGCAGTATTTT
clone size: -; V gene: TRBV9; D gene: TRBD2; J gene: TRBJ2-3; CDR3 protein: CASSPRLAGTDTQYF; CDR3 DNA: TGTGCCAGCAGCCCCCGACTAGCCGGCACAGATACGCAGTATTTT
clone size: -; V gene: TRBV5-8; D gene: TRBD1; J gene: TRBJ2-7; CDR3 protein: CASSLGAGQGTTFFPYEQYF; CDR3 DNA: TGTGCCAGCAGCTTGGGGGCGGGACAGGGGACAACGTTCTTCCCCTACGAGCAGTACTTC
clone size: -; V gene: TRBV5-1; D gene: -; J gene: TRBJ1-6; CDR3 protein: CASSLTGGGGNSPLHF; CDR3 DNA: TGCGCCAGCAGTCTGACGGGGGGTGGGGGCAATTCACCCCTCCACTTT
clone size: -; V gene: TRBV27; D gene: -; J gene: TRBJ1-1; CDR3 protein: CASSPNGAFTEAFF; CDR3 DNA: TGTGCCAGCAGTCCTAACGGAGCCTTCACTGAAGCTTTCTTT
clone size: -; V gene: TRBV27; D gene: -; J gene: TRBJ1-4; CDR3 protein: CASSTGPSRRANEKLFF; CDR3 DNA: TGTGCCAGCAGTACAGGACCCAGCCGTCGGGCTAATGAAAAACTGTTTTTT
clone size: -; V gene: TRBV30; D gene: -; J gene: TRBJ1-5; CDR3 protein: CAWSRQVSNQPQHF; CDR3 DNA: TGTGCCTGGAGCCGACAGGTTAGCAATCAGCCCCAGCATTTT
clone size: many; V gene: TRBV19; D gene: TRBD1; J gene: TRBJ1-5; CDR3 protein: CASSSQGGEGQPQHF; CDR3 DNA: TGTGCCAGTAGCAGCCAGGGGGGAGAGGGTCAGCCCCAGCATTTT
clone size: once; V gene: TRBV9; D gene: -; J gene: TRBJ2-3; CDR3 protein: CASSVEGGLNTQYF; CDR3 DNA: TGTGCCAGCAGCGTTGAGGGGGGGTTGAATACGCAGTATTTT
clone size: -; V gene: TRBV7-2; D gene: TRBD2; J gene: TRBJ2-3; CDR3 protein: CASSQRIPGLAGNTDTQYF; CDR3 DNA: TGTGCCAGCAGCCAGAGGATTCCGGGACTAGCGGGGAACACAGATACGCAGTATTTT
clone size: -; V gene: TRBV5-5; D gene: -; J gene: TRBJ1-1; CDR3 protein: CASSPGRVGMNTEAFF; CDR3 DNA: TGTGCCAGCAGCCCGGGGAGGGTGGGTATGAACACTGAAGCTTTCTTT
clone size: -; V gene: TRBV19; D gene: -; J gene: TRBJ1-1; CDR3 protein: CASALGGSAEAFF; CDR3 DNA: TGTGCCAGTGCATTAGGAGGGTCGGCTGAAGCTTTCTTT
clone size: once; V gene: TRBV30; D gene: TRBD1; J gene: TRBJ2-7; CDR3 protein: CAWSTGTGPEQYF; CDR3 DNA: TGTGCCTGGAGTACCGGGACAGGGCCCGAGCAGTACTTC
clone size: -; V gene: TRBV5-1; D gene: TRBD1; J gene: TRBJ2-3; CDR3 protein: CASSSRDRGTDTQYF; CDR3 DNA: TGCGCCAGCAGCTCCCGGGACAGGGGCACAGATACGCAGTATTTT
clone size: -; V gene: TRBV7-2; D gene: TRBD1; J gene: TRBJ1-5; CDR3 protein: CASSPRGGFWDRGNQPQHF; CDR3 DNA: TGTGCCAGCAGCCCCCGCGGGGGTTTTTGGGACAGGGGCAATCAGCCCCAGCATTTT
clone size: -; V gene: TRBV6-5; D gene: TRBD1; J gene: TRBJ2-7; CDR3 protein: CSSGTGFYEQYF; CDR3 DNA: TGCTCATCCGGGACAGGGTTCTACGAGCAGTACTTC
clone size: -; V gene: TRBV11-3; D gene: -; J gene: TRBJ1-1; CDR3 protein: CASSLVRGNEAFF; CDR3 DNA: TGTGCCAGCAGCTTAGTCAGGGGAAATGAAGCTTTCTTT
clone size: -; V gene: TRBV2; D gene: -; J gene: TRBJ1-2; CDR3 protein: CASSNTVVEGDYGYTF; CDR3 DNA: TGTGCCAGCAGTAATACAGTTGTCGAGGGGGACTATGGCTACACCTTC
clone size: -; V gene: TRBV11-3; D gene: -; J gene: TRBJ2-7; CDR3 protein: CASSLGGRVDYEQYF; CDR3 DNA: TGTGCCAGCAGCTTAGGGGGCAGGGTAGACTACGAGCAGTACTTC
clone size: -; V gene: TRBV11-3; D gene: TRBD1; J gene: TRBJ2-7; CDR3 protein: CASSPSDRSSYEQYF; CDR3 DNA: TGTGCCAGCAGCCCTTCGGACAGGAGCTCCTACGAGCAGTACTTC
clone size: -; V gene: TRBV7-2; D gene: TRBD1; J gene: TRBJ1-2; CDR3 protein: CASSFRQGDGYTF; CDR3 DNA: TGTGCCAGCAGCTTCCGACAGGGGGATGGCTACACCTTC
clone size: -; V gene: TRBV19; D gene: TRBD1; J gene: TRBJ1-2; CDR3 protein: CASSLNKGGNYGYTF; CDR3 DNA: TGTGCCAGTAGTCTAAATAAAGGGGGCAACTATGGCTACACCTTC
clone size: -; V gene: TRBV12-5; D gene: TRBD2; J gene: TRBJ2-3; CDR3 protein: CASGLVQREGLGTDTQYF; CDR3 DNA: TGTGCTAGTGGTTTGGTACAGCGGGAGGGCCTGGGGACAGATACGCAGTATTTT
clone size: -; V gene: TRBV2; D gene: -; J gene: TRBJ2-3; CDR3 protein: CASSSLEPSTDTQYF; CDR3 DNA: TGTGCCAGCAGTAGTCTAGAACCCAGCACAGATACGCAGTATTTT
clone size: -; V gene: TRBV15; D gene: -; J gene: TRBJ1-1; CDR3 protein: CATSLPAGPEAFF; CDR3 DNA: TGTGCCACCAGCCTTCCGGCGGGGCCTGAAGCTTTCTTT
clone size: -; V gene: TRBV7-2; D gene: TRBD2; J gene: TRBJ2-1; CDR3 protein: CASSPGLASKDEQFF; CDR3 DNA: TGTGCCAGCAGCCCTGGACTAGCCAGTAAGGATGAGCAGTTCTTC
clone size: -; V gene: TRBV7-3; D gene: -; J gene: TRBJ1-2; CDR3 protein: CASSLGAGLNYGYTF; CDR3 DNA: TGTGCCAGCAGCTTAGGGGCAGGGTTGAACTATGGCTACACCTTC
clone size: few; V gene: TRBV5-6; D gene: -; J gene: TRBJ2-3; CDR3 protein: CASSFGIDFSTDTQYF; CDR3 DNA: TGTGCCAGCAGCTTTGGTATAGATTTTAGCACAGATACGCAGTATTTT
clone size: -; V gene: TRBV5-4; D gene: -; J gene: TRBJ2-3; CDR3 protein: CASSLLQGSTDTQYF; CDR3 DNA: TGTGCCAGCAGCTTGCTACAGGGCAGCACAGATACGCAGTATTTT
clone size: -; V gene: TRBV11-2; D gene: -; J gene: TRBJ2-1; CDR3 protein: CASSLHRSSYNEQFF; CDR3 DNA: TGTGCCAGCAGCTTACATCGGAGTAGCTACAATGAGCAGTTCTTC
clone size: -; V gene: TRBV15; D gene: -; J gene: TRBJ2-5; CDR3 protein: CATSRRETQYF; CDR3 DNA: TGTGCCACCAGCAGACGAGAGACCCAGTACTTC
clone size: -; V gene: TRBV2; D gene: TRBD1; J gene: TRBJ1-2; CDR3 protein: CASSQNRGDNYGYTF; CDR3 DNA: TGTGCCAGCAGTCAAAACAGGGGCGATAACTATGGCTACACCTTC
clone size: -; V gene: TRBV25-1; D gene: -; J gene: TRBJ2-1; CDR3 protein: CASSETRLDNEQFF; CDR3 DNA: TGTGCCAGCAGTGAAACCCGACTCGACAATGAGCAGTTCTTC
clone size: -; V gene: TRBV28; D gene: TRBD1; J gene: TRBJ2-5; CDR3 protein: CASREQGVRSAQETQYF; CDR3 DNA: TGTGCCAGCAGGGAACAGGGGGTTCGTAGCGCGCAAGAGACCCAGTACTTC
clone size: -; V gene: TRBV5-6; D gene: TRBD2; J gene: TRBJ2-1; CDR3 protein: CASSPGLAGIYNEQFF; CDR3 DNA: TGTGCCAGCAGCCCGGGACTAGCGGGGATTTACAATGAGCAGTTCTTC
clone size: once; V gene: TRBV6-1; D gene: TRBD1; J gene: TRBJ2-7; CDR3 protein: CASTEPDRVRIYF; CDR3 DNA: TGTGCCAGCACTGAACCAGACAGGGTTCGAATTTACTTC
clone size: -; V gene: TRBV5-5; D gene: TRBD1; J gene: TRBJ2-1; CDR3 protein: CASSLGGQGVYEQFF; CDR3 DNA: TGTGCCAGCAGCTTGGGGGGACAGGGAGTATATGAGCAGTTCTTC
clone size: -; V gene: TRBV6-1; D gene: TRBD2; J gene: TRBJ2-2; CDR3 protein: CASSELRRGGLWTGELFF; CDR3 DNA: TGTGCCAGCAGTGAACTTAGGCGGGGGGGCCTGTGGACCGGGGAGCTGTTTTTT
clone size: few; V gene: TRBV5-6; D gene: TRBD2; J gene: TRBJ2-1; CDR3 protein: CASSAKLGGPGGEQFF; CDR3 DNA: TGTGCCAGCAGCGCCAAATTAGGAGGGCCGGGGGGTGAGCAGTTCTTC
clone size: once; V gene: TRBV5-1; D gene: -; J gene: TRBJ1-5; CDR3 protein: CASSLGTNSNQPQHF; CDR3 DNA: TGCGCCAGCAGCTTGGGGACTAATAGCAATCAGCCCCAGCATTTT
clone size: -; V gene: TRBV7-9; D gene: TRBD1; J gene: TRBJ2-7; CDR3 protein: CASSLVGQGYEQYF; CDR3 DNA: TGTGCCAGCAGCTTAGTGGGACAGGGCTACGAGCAGTACTTC
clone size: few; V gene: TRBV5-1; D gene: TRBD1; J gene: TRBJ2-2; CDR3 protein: CASSRDRAPGELFF; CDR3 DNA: TGCGCCAGCAGCCGGGACAGGGCTCCCGGGGAGCTGTTTTTT
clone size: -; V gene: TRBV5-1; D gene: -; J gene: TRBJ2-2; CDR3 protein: CASSLGGTQTGELFF; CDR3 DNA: TGCGCCAGCAGCTTGGGAGGGACACAGACCGGGGAGCTGTTTTTT
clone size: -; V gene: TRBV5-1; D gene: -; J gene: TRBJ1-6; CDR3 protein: CASSLEKSPLHF; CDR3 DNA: TGCGCCAGCAGCCTCGAGAAGTCACCCCTCCACTTT